Following are 15 T cell receptor beta chains from one sample sequenced in a study of T cell repertoires in cytomegalovirus infection. Using its own MiXCR run on the reads, TCRdb lists one record per CDR3 protein. This sample has 510,000 or so distinct CDR3 sequences, with more than 25% found just once. Sequencing was done on a sample of PBMCs. Receptor source: a human donor in good health (CMV status not recorded). Some clones in this sample may be carry-over from other donors' samples.

This clonotype was seen only a few times. The V gene is TRBV7-6, the J gene TRBJ2-5; D gene uncertain. V lost 0 bases and J lost 4, with 6 bases in between. The CDR3 length is 13 residues. CDR1 is SGHVS, CDR2 FNYEAQ, per germline. In DNA, the CDR3 is TGTGCCAGCAGCTTAGCGGGGTCAGAGACCCAGTACTTC. Amino acid sequence: CASSLAGSETQYF.

This clonotype was recorded a few times. The chain employs TRBV20-1 and TRBJ1-1; 8 bases map to TRBD1. The CDR3 spans 13 residues. CDR1 and CDR2 (germline): DFQATT, SNEGSKA (reference sequence). Germline trimming cut 6 bases from V and 0 bases from J; bases unmatched to any gene: 3. The CDR3 DNA is TGCAGTGCGTTACAGGGGGTGAACACTGAAGCTTTCTTT. It yields the protein CSALQGVNTEAFF.

The J gene is TRBJ1-1, the V gene TRBV6-2 or TRBV6-3; D uncertain. The ends were cut back, 11 bases at V and 0 bases at J, with 13 bases in the middle. Germline-derived CDR1 and CDR2 are MNHEY and SVGEGT. The CDR3 has 13 amino acids. For the CDR3, the DNA is TGTGCCGGATCCCGGGGAATGAACACTGAAGCTTTCTTT. Its protein product is CAGSRGMNTEAFF.

V and J are TRBV27 and TRBJ2-5; 8 bases are a match to TRBD2. V trimming: 8 bases; J trimming: 5 bases; junction bases outside the gene matches: 13. The CDR3 is 15 amino acids. The germline V gene has CDR1 MNHEY and CDR2 SMNVEV (reference sequence). The CDR3 bases are TGTGCCAGCGGTCCACCTTCGGGACTAGTCGAGACCCAGTACTTC. It specifies CASGPPSGLVETQYF.

This clonotype showed up many times. The V and J genes are TRBV7-2 and TRBJ2-2, with TRBD2 matching over 15 bases. The V and J ends lost 5 bases and 3 bases, in that order; junction bases with no gene match: 7. The CDR3 is 18 amino acids. Looked up from germline, CDR1 is SGHTA and CDR2 is FQGNSA. The CDR3 reads CASSLRTSGRGDTGELFF. DNA for the CDR3: TGTGCCAGCAGCCTAAGGACTAGCGGGAGGGGGGACACCGGGGAGCTGTTTTTT.

The rearrangement uses TRBV19 and TRBJ2-2; D is unresolved. Trimming took 1 base from V and 4 from J, leaving 10 bases between them. This CDR3 comprises 15 residues. Germline V gives CDR1 LNHDA, CDR2 SQIVND (reference sequence). In DNA form, the CDR3 reads TGTGCCAGTAGTATAGTACCGGGCGGCACCGGGGAGCTGTTTTTT. This encodes CASSIVPGGTGELFF.

This rearrangement joins TRBV10-3 to TRBJ2-2; D not certain. Germline assignment: CDR1 ENHRY and CDR2 SYGVKD. The V gene lost 4 bases and the J gene lost 2 bases, with 5 bases spanning the gap. This CDR3 has 13 amino acids. CDR3: CAISGSNTGELFF. Written as DNA, the CDR3 is TGTGCCATCAGTGGGTCTAACACCGGGGAGCTGTTTTTT.

This clonotype was detected many times. The chain employs TRBV10-1 and TRBJ1-5; possibly TRBD1 for D (6 bases). The CDR3 length is 13 residues. Germline CDR1 reads WNHNN; CDR2 reads SYGVQD (reference sequence). V dropped 2 bases and J dropped 7 bases, with 9 bases sitting between them. CDR3 sequence reads: CASSEGTSQPQHF. CDR3 coding DNA: TGCGCCAGCAGTGAGGGGACATCCCAGCCCCAGCATTTT.

This chain joins TRBV6-1 and TRBJ2-5; 10 positions match TRBD2. Looked up from germline, CDR1 is MNHNS and CDR2 is SASEGT. The CDR3 extends over 13 amino acids. After removal of 6 bases from V and 5 bases from J, the junction contained 3 bases not matched to a gene. CDR3 bases: TGTGCCAGCAGAAGACTAGCGGGTGAGACCCAGTACTTC. Its translation is CASRRLAGETQYF.

Only a few counts were recorded for this clonotype. This chain links TRBV4-1 with TRBJ1-5; the match to TRBD1 covers 9 bases. Germline lookup yields CDR1 MGHRA and CDR2 YSYEKL. The CDR3 is 16 residues long. Losses at the gene ends were 3 bases for V and 7 bases for J; bases not matched to a gene: 10. The chain's CDR3 is CASSQGMTGGWQPQHF. The CDR3 DNA reads TGCGCCAGCAGCCAGGGGATGACAGGGGGATGGCAGCCCCAGCATTTT.

This rearrangement joins TRBV7-8 to TRBJ2-2; D is perhaps TRBD2 (6 bases). The CDR3 has 17 residues. The V and J ends lost 3 bases and 3 bases respectively, with 17 bases between them. Germline V gives CDR1 SGHVS, CDR2 FQNEAQ. For the CDR3, the DNA is TGTGCCAGCAGCTTGGTGGTCGGGGAGGAGTACACCGGGGAGCTGTTTTTT. Translated: CASSLVVGEEYTGELFF.

The genes are TRBV6-1 and TRBJ1-2; D remains unclear. Trimming cost V 1 base and J 2 bases, with 11 bases left between them. CDR3 length equals 15 residues. Germline assignment: CDR1 MNHNS and CDR2 SASEGT. CDR3 nucleotides: TGTGCCAGCAGTGAAGACGGCGAGGCAAACTATGGCTACACCTTC. Its protein product is CASSEDGEANYGYTF.

This clonotype has more than one count but fewer than ten. The chain has TRBV20-1 and TRBJ2-5; tentatively, D is TRBD2 (5 bases). Germline loops: CDR1 DFQATT, CDR2 SNEGSKA (reference sequence). Trimming cost V 6 bases and J 5 bases, with 16 bases left between them. The CDR3 runs to 13 residues. The CDR3 nucleotides are TGCAGTGCCAAAGCGGAGCCGGGGGAGACCCAGTACTTC. This encodes CSAKAEPGETQYF.

This clonotype was detected a few times. The CDR3 reads CASSIRRAGSSYNEQFF. CDR3 nucleotide sequence: TGTGCCAGTAGTATTCGGCGAGCGGGGAGCTCCTACAATGAGCAGTTCTTC. This chain uses TRBV19 with TRBJ2-1; 7 bases are shared with TRBD2. V gave up 3 bases and J gave up 0 bases; unmatched junction bases: 8. Germline V gene lookup returns CDR1 LNHDA and CDR2 SQIVND (reference sequence). The CDR3 sequence is 17 residues long.

The chain employs TRBV19 and TRBJ1-2; D gene unclear. CDR1 and CDR2 (germline): LNHDA, SQIVND (reference sequence). V gave up 6 bases and J gave up 7 bases, with 12 bases separating them. The CDR3 covers 12 residues. CDR3 protein: CASSMSPRGYTF. The CDR3 nucleotides read TGTGCCAGTAGCATGTCCCCTCGTGGCTACACCTTC.